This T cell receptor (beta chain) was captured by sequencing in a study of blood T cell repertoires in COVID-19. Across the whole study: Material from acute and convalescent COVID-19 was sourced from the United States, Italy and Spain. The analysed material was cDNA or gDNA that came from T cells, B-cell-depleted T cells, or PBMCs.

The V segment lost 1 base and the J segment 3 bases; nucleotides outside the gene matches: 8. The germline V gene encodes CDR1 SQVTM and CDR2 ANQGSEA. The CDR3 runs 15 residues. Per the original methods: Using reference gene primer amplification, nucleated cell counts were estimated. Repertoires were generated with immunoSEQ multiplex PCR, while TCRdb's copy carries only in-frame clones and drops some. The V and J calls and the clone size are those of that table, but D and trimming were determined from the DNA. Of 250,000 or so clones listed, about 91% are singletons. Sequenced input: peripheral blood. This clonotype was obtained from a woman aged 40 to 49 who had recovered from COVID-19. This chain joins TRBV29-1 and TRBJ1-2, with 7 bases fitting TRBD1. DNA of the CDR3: TGCAGCGTTGAAGCAGGTGACAGGGAGGACTATGGCTACACCTTC. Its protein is CSVEAGDREDYGYTF. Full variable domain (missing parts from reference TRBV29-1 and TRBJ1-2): SAVISQKPSRDICQRGTSLTIQCQVDSQVTMMFWYRQQPGQSLTLIATANQGSEATYESGFVIDKFPISRPNLTFSTLTVSNMSPEDSSIYLCSVEAGDREDYGYTFGSGTRLTVV.